Below are 30 T cell receptor beta chains sequenced from a single sample in a study of cytomegalovirus exposure and HLA in healthy donors. PCR involved 60 Vbeta and 13 Jbeta primers. The repertoire was sequenced with immunoSEQ multiplex PCR; TCRdb's copy has only in-frame clones and lacks some. The sample contains 100,000 or so clones, around four fifths of which appear only once. The specimen was PBMCs. Receptors were obtained from a man aged 40-55 years in good health and CMV-seronegative.

This chain connects TRBV10-1 to TRBJ2-5; D is unresolved. TRBJ2-7 explains the end of the DNA better; the J call may be wrong. The germline V gene has CDR1 WNHNN and CDR2 SYGVQD (reference sequence). CDR3 length: 14 amino acids. DNA for the CDR3: TGCGCCACCGAATGGGCAGTGAACTCCTACGAGCAGTACTTC. Translation gives CATEWAVNSYEQYF.

The V and J genes are TRBV5-4 and TRBJ2-3; 7 bases agree with TRBD1. The trim removed 4 bases at V and 1 base at J, leaving 6 bases unmatched. The CDR3 totals 15 residues. The germline V gene encodes CDR1 SGHNT and CDR2 YYREEE (reference sequence). CDR3 sequence reads: CASSNDRARTDTQYF. DNA for the CDR3: TGTGCCAGCAGCAACGACAGGGCCCGCACAGATACGCAGTATTTT.

The V and J genes are TRBV6-6 and TRBJ2-3; 8 bases match TRBD1. After removal of 5 bases from V and 10 bases from J, the junction contained 2 bases not matched to a gene. Germline CDR1 is MNHNY and CDR2 is SVGAGI (reference sequence). This CDR3 spans 11 amino acids. CDR3 protein: CASSLTGAQYF. The CDR3 nucleotides read TGTGCCAGCAGTCTGACAGGGGCGCAGTATTTT.

The chain combines TRBV5-1 with TRBJ2-2; a possible D gene is TRBD2 (7 bases). Deletions cut 0 bases from V and 6 bases from J, with 12 bases between. This CDR3 region has 15 residues. Germline CDR1 reads SGHRS; CDR2 reads YFSETQ. CDR3 DNA sequence: TGCGCCAGCAGCTTGGAGGGGGGGCAGGCCGGGGAGCTGTTTTTT. This encodes CASSLEGGQAGELFF. The full variable domain, with the rest looked up from reference TRBV5-1 and TRBJ2-2, is KAGVTQTPRYLIKTRGQQVTLSCSPISGHRSVSWYQQTPGQGLQFLFEYFSETQRNKGNFPGRFSGRQFSNSRSEMNVSTLELGDSALYLCASSLEGGQAGELFFGEGSRLTVL.

The genes are TRBV11-3 and TRBJ1-1; possibly TRBD1 for D (5 bases). Germline assignment: CDR1 SGHNT and CDR2 YENEEA. Deletions cut 4 bases from V and 1 base from J, with 7 bases between. The CDR3 runs to 13 residues. CDR3: CASSWGRNTEAFF. Written as DNA, the CDR3 is TGTGCCAGCAGCTGGGGCCGGAACACTGAAGCTTTCTTT.

J is TRBJ2-2 and V is TRBV6-1; D uncertain. Germline V gives CDR1 MNHNS, CDR2 SASEGT. The CDR3 covers 12 residues. V lost 7 bases to trimming and J lost 1 base, with 4 bases between them. CDR3 DNA: TGTGCCAGCATACAGAACACCGGGGAGCTGTTTTTT. Translated: CASIQNTGELFF.

This sequence joins TRBV5-1 and TRBJ2-5, with unresolved D. Germline lookup yields CDR1 SGHRS and CDR2 YFSETQ. The CDR3 has 13 amino acids. V was clipped by 4 bases and J by 5 bases, with 12 bases between them. CDR3 in DNA: TGCGCCAGCAGCGACTTTTCCCCGGAGACCCAGTACTTC. This gives the protein CASSDFSPETQYF.

The rearrangement joins TRBV27 to TRBJ1-5; weak D call: TRBD1 (5 bases). Trimming pared 6 bases from V and 2 bases from J, leaving 11 bases between. Germline V lookup: CDR1 MNHEY, CDR2 SMNVEV (reference sequence). CDR3 size: 14 residues. The CDR3 protein is CASSLDRGNQPQHF. The CDR3 DNA sequence: TGTGCCAGCAGCCTCGACAGAGGCAATCAGCCCCAGCATTTT.

This chain links TRBV2 with TRBJ2-7; 9 bases align to TRBD1. With V trimmed by 9 bases and J by 0 bases, 3 bases remained unmatched. In germline, CDR1 is SNHLY, CDR2 FYNNEI. The CDR3 is made up of 13 amino acids. CDR3 protein: CARRDRDSYEQYF. In nucleotides, the CDR3 is TGTGCCAGGCGGGACAGGGACTCCTACGAGCAGTACTTC.

The gene calls are TRBV5-4 and TRBJ2-5; D ambiguous. The J call may be incorrect, as the DNA end agrees better with TRBJ2-7. Germline values: CDR1 SGHNT, CDR2 YYREEE (reference sequence). This CDR3 has 11 residues. CDR3 in amino acids: CASSSDYEQYF. The DNA for the CDR3 is TGTGCCAGCAGCTCCGATTACGAGCAGTACTTC.

The chain links TRBV29-1 to TRBJ2-3; D is unresolved. The germline V and J ends were trimmed by 3 bases and 1 base, with 14 bases remaining between them. CDR1 and CDR2 (germline): SQVTM, ANQGSEA. The CDR3 has 15 amino acids. The CDR3 sequence is CSVDDPKGGTDTQYF. The CDR3 DNA reads as TGCAGCGTTGATGATCCTAAAGGAGGCACAGATACGCAGTATTTT.

This chain joins TRBV18 and TRBJ1-2, with 9 bases identical to TRBD1. The CDR3 is 16 amino acids. The V segment lost 8 bases and the J segment 3 bases; nucleotides outside the gene matches: 13. Germline CDR1 reads KGHSH; CDR2 reads LQKENI. This chain's CDR3 is CASEMGTGYRDYGYTF. For the CDR3, the DNA is TGTGCCAGCGAAATGGGGACAGGGTATCGCGACTATGGCTACACCTTC.

The rearrangement links TRBV7-2 to TRBJ2-3, with 10 bases that match TRBD2. The CDR3 totals 16 residues. Germline lookup yields CDR1 SGHTA and CDR2 FQGNSA. After removal of 2 bases from V and 4 bases from J, the junction contained 6 bases not matched to a gene. The CDR3 coding sequence is TGTGCCAGCAGCTTAAGAGGAGCGGGGGGGCCAGATACGCAGTATTTT. Its translation: CASSLRGAGGPDTQYF.

The chain recombines TRBV15 with TRBJ2-5, with D possibly TRBD2 on 5 matching bases. V lost 3 bases and J lost 8, with 10 bases in between. Germline CDR1 reads LNHNV; CDR2 reads YYDKDF (reference sequence). The CDR3 covers 12 residues. CDR3 in amino acids: CATSRDSGTQYF. The CDR3, as DNA: TGTGCCACCAGCAGGGACTCAGGAACCCAGTACTTC.

J is TRBJ2-5 and V is TRBV7-9, with TRBD1 matching 7 bases. There are 14 residues in the CDR3. CDR1 SEHNR and CDR2 FQNEAQ come from the germline V gene (reference sequence). Trimming took 5 bases from V and 4 from J; bases not matched to a gene: 7. The CDR3 spells CASSLRQGGETQYF. In DNA, the CDR3 is TGTGCCAGCAGCCTTCGACAGGGCGGAGAGACCCAGTACTTC.

V usage is TRBV10-1 and J usage is TRBJ1-5; D is perhaps TRBD1 (6 bases). The CDR3 has 17 amino acids. Germline CDR1 WNHNN, CDR2 SYGVQD (reference sequence). The V gene lost 2 bases and the J gene lost 2 bases, with 16 bases spanning the gap. The CDR3 region is CASSERSARQGNQPQHF. The CDR3 nucleotides read TGCGCCAGCAGTGAGAGATCCGCGCGACAGGGCAATCAGCCCCAGCATTTT.

V is TRBV19 and J is TRBJ1-5; D may be TRBD1 (5 bases). Per germline, CDR1 LNHDA and CDR2 SQIVND (reference sequence). V was shortened by 4 bases and J by 7 bases, with 14 bases between the two germline ends. The length of the CDR3 is 14 residues. The CDR3 reads CASSTPGAGQPQHF. The CDR3 nucleotides read TGTGCCAGTAGTACTCCCGGGGCGGGACAGCCCCAGCATTTT.

J is TRBJ1-5 and V is TRBV7-9; TRBD1 agrees at 9 bases. The CDR3 sequence is 13 residues long. The germline CDR1 and CDR2 sequences are SEHNR and FQNEAQ (reference sequence). With V trimmed by 5 bases and J by 4 bases, 0 bases remained unmatched. Here the CDR3 DNA reads TGTGCCAGCAGCGGACAGGGGAATCAGCCCCAGCATTTT. Amino acid sequence: CASSGQGNQPQHF.

The V call is TRBV7-9, the J call TRBJ2-3, with 7 nucleotides matching TRBD2. CDR1 is SEHNR, CDR2 FQNEAQ, per germline (reference sequence). J gave up 6 bases and V 5 bases, and 11 bases lay outside the gene matches. The CDR3 runs 15 residues. Here the CDR3 reads CASSRNRLALDTQYF. As DNA, the CDR3 is TGTGCCAGCAGCCGAAACCGACTAGCCTTGGATACGCAGTATTTT.

The genes are TRBV5-6 and TRBJ2-7; D is unclear. CDR1 is SGHDT, CDR2 YYEEEE, per germline. With 4 bases removed from V and 4 bases from J, the gap between germline ends came to 12 bases. The CDR3 extends over 13 amino acids. For the CDR3, the DNA is TGTGCCAGCAGCATAGACATGCTATACGAGCAGTACTTC. Encoded protein: CASSIDMLYEQYF.

The V gene is TRBV7-9, the J gene TRBJ2-7; unclear D gene. The CDR3 spans 11 residues. Germline values: CDR1 SEHNR, CDR2 FQNEAQ (reference sequence). V lost 5 bases, J lost 5 bases, and 7 bases lay in between. CDR3 in DNA: TGTGCCAGCAGCCAAACGGACGAGCAGTACTTC. It codes for CASSQTDEQYF.

This chain links TRBV6-5 with TRBJ1-2; tentatively, D is TRBD1 (6 bases). Germline V gives CDR1 MNHEY, CDR2 SVGAGI. The CDR3 sequence is 14 residues long. V was pared by 0 bases and J by 5 bases, with 10 bases between. The CDR3 nucleotides are TGTGCCAGCAGTTACTCGGCCAGGGGATATGGCTACACCTTC. Encoded protein: CASSYSARGYGYTF.

This clone has just a few counts. V is TRBV6-6 and J is TRBJ2-7; 8 positions agree with TRBD1. This CDR3 contains 15 residues. J lost 5 bases, V lost 2 bases, and 8 bases had no gene match. Germline-derived CDR1 and CDR2 are MNHNY and SVGAGI (reference sequence). The CDR3 loop reads CASSYGQGEVDEQYF. Written as DNA, the CDR3 is TGTGCCAGCAGTTACGGACAGGGAGAAGTCGACGAGCAGTACTTC.

The chain combines TRBV9 with TRBJ1-3, with a possible D match to TRBD1 (5 bases). The CDR3 is 17 residues long. Trimming removed 5 bases from V and 1 base from J, with 19 bases in between. The germline V gene encodes CDR1 SGDLS and CDR2 YYNGEE. The CDR3 bases are TGTGCCAGCAGTGGAGGTATGGGACTTGGATCTGGAAACACCATATATTTT. As protein: CASSGGMGLGSGNTIYF.

As for this clone: One junction end does not reproduce the germline sequence, and a read error may be involved. The chain couples TRBV7-7 to TRBJ2-5; 8 nucleotides line up with TRBD1. CDR3 length equals 16 residues. The germline gives CDR1 SSHAT, CDR2 FNYEAQ (reference sequence). In DNA, the CDR3 is TGTGCTAGCAGCCCATCCCCAACAGGGGGAGTGGAGACCCAGTACTTC. Translated, it gives CASSPSPTGGVETQYF.

The genes are TRBV19 and TRBJ1-2, with D maybe TRBD1 (6 bases). Trimming took off 3 bases at V and 2 bases at J, with 10 bases between the two ends. CDR3 length: 14 amino acids. Germline values: CDR1 LNHDA, CDR2 SQIVND (reference sequence). In nucleotides, the CDR3 is TGTGCCAGTAGTATTTCGGGGGGCAACTATGGCTACACCTTC. Translated, it gives CASSISGGNYGYTF.

The chain employs TRBV10-3 and TRBJ1-1; 9 positions agree with TRBD1. The germline gives CDR1 ENHRY, CDR2 SYGVKD. The CDR3 extends over 14 amino acids. V shed 7 bases and J 1 base; nucleotides not matched to a gene: 4. The CDR3 is CAITPQGANTEAFF. CDR3 coding DNA: TGTGCCATCACCCCACAGGGGGCGAACACTGAAGCTTTCTTT.

The chain recombines TRBV14 with TRBJ1-5; D is ambiguous. The CDR3 sequence is 13 residues long. Trimming left V 4 bases short and J 7 bases short, with 11 bases between. Germline CDR1 and CDR2: SGHDN and FVKESK. The CDR3 here is CASSLSAAQPQHF. CDR3 DNA: TGTGCCAGCAGCCTGTCCGCGGCGCAGCCCCAGCATTTT.

The V call is TRBV13, the J call TRBJ2-2, with 10 nucleotides matching TRBD2. CDR1 and CDR2 from the germline V gene are PRHDT and FYEKMQ (reference sequence). The CDR3 runs to 18 residues. The V and J ends lost 5 bases and 2 bases, in that order; junction bases with no gene match: 11. CDR3 residues: CASSPLKGLAANTGELFF. The CDR3 nucleotides read TGTGCCAGCAGCCCCTTAAAAGGACTAGCGGCCAACACCGGGGAGCTGTTTTTT.

The chain recombines TRBV27 with TRBJ2-2; 8 nucleotides line up with TRBD1. The ends lost 5 bases at V and 6 bases at J; junction bases unmatched: 11. The CDR3 spans 16 residues. Germline lookup yields CDR1 MNHEY and CDR2 SMNVEV (reference sequence). The CDR3 bases are TGTGCCAGCAGTCCCCTACGTAAGACAGGGGCCGGGGAGCTGTTTTTT. This codes for CASSPLRKTGAGELFF.